This paragraph covers one TCR beta chain sequence. Its cognate antigen is unknown. This record comes from a study of CD8+CD57+ T cells in acquired aplastic anemia. Study outcomes and limitations: Overlap between patients and controls comprised twenty-nine CD8+ CDR3 sequences.

Both TCR beta VDJ combination and CDR3 sequence profiling were carried out. Genomic DNA was the template for this profiling. One entry per CDR3 protein, called by TCRdb with MiXCR from the reads. The data contain more than 250,000 distinct CDR3 sequences, 55% to 60% of them seen just once; the ten biggest clones take up 7% to 9%. Sequenced input: sorted CD4+, CD8+, or CD8+CD57+ T cells (not recorded which) from PBMCs. This receptor was identified in a human donor with severe aplastic anemia or a healthy control (not recorded which).

CDR3 region: CASSLGGTPSGNTIYF. The CDR3 DNA is TGTGCCAGCAGCTTAGGGGGCACCCCCTCTGGAAACACCATATATTTT. The chain couples TRBV7-2 to TRBJ1-3, with D perhaps TRBD1 (5 bases). The V gene lost 1 base and the J gene lost 0 bases, with 10 bases spanning the gap. Germline CDR1 SGHTA, CDR2 FQGNSA. The CDR3 has 16 amino acids. The full variable domain, with the rest looked up from reference TRBV7-2 and TRBJ1-3, is GAGVSQSPSNKVTEKGKDVELRCDPISGHTALYWYRQSLGQGLEFLIYFQGNSAPDKSGLPSDRFSAERTGGSVSTLTIQRTQQEDSAVYLCASSLGGTPSGNTIYFGEGSWLTVV.